The clone carrying this T cell receptor (beta chain) was seen a handful of times. Its antigen is unidentified. Scientists amplified the TCR beta CDR3 regions from RNA transcripts. RT-PCR was first run with HTBI primers, then multiplex PCR in a second round. One entry per CDR3 protein, called by TCRdb with MiXCR from the multiplex PCR reads. The profile shows 740,000 or so distinct CDR3 sequences, roughly two fifths of them singletons. The CDR3 runs 15 residues. In germline, CDR1 is MNHNS, CDR2 SASEGT. V lost 6 bases to trimming and J lost 4 bases, with 18 bases between them. This sample is part of a study of Graves' ophthalmopathy and Graves' hyperthyroidism. Study-wide results and limits: Blood also contained most of the expanded thyroid clonotypes above 0.001 frequency. The model achieved 70.59% sensitivity and less than 85% specificity for ophthalmopathy progression.

Over 9.5 ml of fresh blood yielded the PBMCs by density gradient. The sequenced sample consisted of peripheral blood. The sequence came from an adult man with Graves' ophthalmopathy. The chain has TRBV6-1 and TRBJ2-5; possible D gene TRBD1, 6 bases. CDR3 in DNA: TGTGCCAGCAGCTCCAAAAGGGGGTTAGGAGAGACCCAGTACTTC. Translated: CASSSKRGLGETQYF.